This T cell receptor (beta chain) was recorded in a study of regulatory T cells in long-lasting Graves disease. With regard to this clonotype: It may be a read error: a sequence one base away is much more abundant.

The V gene's germline CDR1 is LNHNV and CDR2 YYDKDF (reference sequence). V dropped 0 bases and J dropped 8 bases, with 13 bases sitting between them. This CDR3 is 14 amino acids long. The time point is: newly diagnosed GD, antithyroid drugs for less than 3 months. The TCR library used RNA extracted from PBMCs. Arm-PCR with iRepertoire HTBI primers amplified the CDR3 regions for these TCR beta libraries. Via MiXCR, TCRdb re-called the multiplex PCR reads, giving one row per CDR3 protein. Among a few hundred thousand distinct CDR3 sequences, about 13% were seen once, and the ten largest hold roughly 9.7%. The same data also went into a second study, on T cells in Graves' hyperthyroidism and ophthalmopathy.

Sequenced material: peripheral blood mononuclear cells (PBMCs), taken at new diagnosis, from a patient treated with antithyroid drugs. The chain links TRBV15 to TRBJ1-2; no firm D call. This clonotype originated in a young man with Graves disease. CDR3 DNA: TGTGCCACCAGCAGAGATTTGGACGGGCCAGGCTACACCTTC. Translating it yields CATSRDLDGPGYTF.